A selection of T cell receptor beta chains follows, all from one sample in a study of shared clonotypes between healthy human individuals. This table comes from immunoSEQ multiplex PCR, and its TCRdb copy is limited to in-frame clones, with some not included. This sample has hundreds of thousands of clones, with about 95% found just once. The sequencing input was naive CD8+ T cells sorted from blood. Source of these receptors: a woman aged 25-40 years in good health. Each CDR3 is given with its conserved first and last residue. The D gene is left open where the match is weak. The size entry is marked missing in some rows and otherwise reads once, few, many or a size class.

TRBV2	.	.	TRBJ1-2	CASSEYQGPDYGYTF	TGTGCCAGCAGTGAATATCAGGGACCGGACTATGGCTACACCTTC
TRBV7-9	.	TRBD1	TRBJ2-2	CASSLSAGGGGELFF	TGTGCCAGCAGCTTATCCGCAGGGGGCGGCGGGGAGCTGTTTTTT
TRBV10-3	.	TRBD1	TRBJ1-2	CAITQGDYGYTF	TGTGCCATCACCCAGGGGGACTATGGCTACACCTTC
TRBV5-1	.	.	TRBJ1-5	CASSLGGYSNQPQHF	TGCGCCAGCAGCTTGGGGGGATATAGCAATCAGCCCCAGCATTTT
TRBV4-1	.	.	TRBJ2-5	CASSQDTGVPWETQYF	TGCGCCAGCAGCCAAGATACCGGGGTCCCATGGGAGACCCAGTACTTC
TRBV6-6	.	.	TRBJ1-1	CASSAGTEAFF	TGTGCCAGCAGTGCCGGGACAGAAGCTTTCTTT
TRBV28	.	.	TRBJ2-2	CASSLGGNTGELFF	TGTGCCAGCAGTTTGGGCGGTAACACCGGGGAGCTGTTTTTT
TRBV11-2	.	.	TRBJ2-1	CASSPMAGREQFF	TGTGCCAGCAGCCCCATGGCAGGTAGGGAGCAGTTCTTC
TRBV5-6	.	.	TRBJ2-1	CASSLIGDEQFF	TGTGCCAGCAGCCTGATCGGCGATGAGCAGTTCTTC
TRBV2	.	TRBD2	TRBJ2-1	CASSDAGGVNEQFF	TGTGCCAGCAGTGACGCGGGAGGTGTAAATGAGCAGTTCTTC
TRBV29-1	.	TRBD1	TRBJ2-5	CSVEGDRGRKQETQYF	TGCAGCGTTGAAGGGGACAGGGGCCGCAAACAAGAGACCCAGTACTTC
TRBV6-6	.	.	TRBJ1-1	CASSYEGHTEAFF	TGTGCCAGCAGTTACGAGGGGCACACTGAAGCTTTCTTT
TRBV19	.	.	TRBJ2-2	CASSIGGRGSGELFF	TGTGCCAGTAGTATAGGAGGGCGAGGGTCCGGGGAGCTGTTTTTT
TRBV28	few	.	TRBJ1-1	CASTQGMMHTEAFF	TGTGCCAGCACGCAGGGAATGATGCACACTGAAGCTTTCTTT
TRBV14	.	.	TRBJ2-1	CASSQVWGAHEQFF	TGTGCCAGCAGCCAAGTCTGGGGGGCGCATGAGCAGTTCTTC
TRBV4-1	.	.	TRBJ2-2	CASSQGARAGELFF	TGCGCCAGCAGCCAGGGGGCGCGCGCCGGGGAGCTGTTTTTT
TRBV19	.	.	TRBJ2-3	CASSGGVGTQYF	TGTGCCAGTAGCGGCGGGGTTGGTACGCAGTATTTT
TRBV27	.	.	TRBJ2-1	CASRSTYNEQFF	TGTGCCAGCAGGTCCACCTACAATGAGCAGTTCTTC
TRBV28	.	.	TRBJ2-7	CASRGAGPTYEQYF	TGTGCCAGCAGGGGAGCCGGCCCTACCTACGAGCAGTACTTC
TRBV5-4	.	.	TRBJ2-7	CASSRPDSNYEQYF	TGTGCCAGCAGCCGACCCGACAGCAACTACGAGCAGTACTTC
TRBV27	.	TRBD2	TRBJ2-7	CASSFGTSGYEQYF	TGTGCCAGCAGTTTCGGGACTAGCGGCTACGAGCAGTACTTC
TRBV2	.	.	TRBJ2-2	CASTEDRLAGYGGELFF	TGTGCCAGCACCGAAGATCGTCTCGCGGGTTACGGCGGGGAGCTGTTTTTT
TRBV13	.	TRBD1	TRBJ1-1	CASSLVGTGNTEAFF	TGTGCCAGCAGCTTAGTGGGGACAGGGAACACTGAAGCTTTCTTT
TRBV5-4	.	.	TRBJ2-1	CASSSGTFNNEQFF	TGTGCCAGCAGCTCGGGGACTTTCAACAATGAGCAGTTCTTC
TRBV29-1	.	TRBD2	TRBJ2-7	CSVEEPSAGGGYEQYF	TGCAGCGTTGAAGAGCCCTCGGCGGGGGGCGGGTACGAGCAGTACTTC
TRBV21-1	.	.	TRBJ2-1	CASRRGQGERAYNEQFF	TGTGCCAGCAGGAGGGGACAGGGAGAAAGGGCCTACAATGAGCAGTTCTTC
TRBV12-1	.	.	TRBJ2-6	CASEARGQEPGANVLTF	TGTGCCAGCGAAGCGAGGGGACAGGAACCTGGGGCCAACGTCCTGACTTTC
TRBV5-6	.	.	TRBJ1-6	CASSLLGSPLHF	TGTGCCAGCAGCTTGTTGGGTTCACCCCTCCACTTT
TRBV27	.	TRBD1	TRBJ2-5	CASSSRGFQETQYF	TGTGCCAGCAGTTCCAGGGGGTTCCAAGAGACCCAGTACTTC
TRBV7-8	.	.	TRBJ1-3	CASSLASGTELSSGNTIYF	TGTGCCAGCAGCTTAGCGTCGGGAACAGAGCTTAGCTCTGGAAACACCATATATTTT
TRBV2	.	.	TRBJ1-5	CASSGTDSGRSVSNQPQHF	TGTGCCAGCAGTGGGACCGACTCTGGACGTTCGGTGAGCAATCAGCCCCAGCATTTT
TRBV30	.	.	TRBJ2-5	CAWSVGLTGQETQYF	TGTGCCTGGAGTGTAGGGCTTACGGGGCAGGAGACCCAGTACTTC
TRBV20-1	.	.	TRBJ2-7	CSGAGVYEQYF	TGCAGTGGCGCAGGAGTCTACGAGCAGTACTTC
TRBV5-8	once	.	TRBJ2-1	CASSFVESGGNEQFF	TGTGCCAGCAGCTTTGTTGAATCCGGGGGCAATGAGCAGTTCTTC
TRBV18	.	.	TRBJ2-5	CASSPSLGPGEETQYF	TGTGCCAGCTCACCTTCACTAGGCCCAGGTGAGGAGACCCAGTACTTC
TRBV28	.	.	TRBJ2-3	CASRTRINDTQYF	TGTGCCAGCAGAACCAGGATCAACGATACGCAGTATTTT
TRBV28	.	.	TRBJ2-1	CASSDYGFAYNEQFF	TGTGCCAGCAGTGACTATGGGTTCGCCTACAATGAGCAGTTCTTC
TRBV7-9	few	.	TRBJ1-2	CASSPVDSGGYTF	TGTGCCAGCAGTCCAGTTGACAGTGGGGGCTACACCTTC
TRBV28	.	TRBD1	TRBJ2-7	CASSWGQGIYEQYF	TGTGCCAGCAGTTGGGGACAGGGTATATACGAGCAGTACTTC
TRBV28	.	.	TRBJ2-1	CASSTKGGNYNEQFF	TGTGCCAGCAGTACGAAAGGGGGGAACTACAATGAGCAGTTCTTC
TRBV5-1	.	.	TRBJ2-1	CASSLAGNEQFF	TGCGCCAGCAGCTTGGCTGGCAATGAGCAGTTCTTC
TRBV19	.	.	TRBJ2-7	CASSIGGASYEQYF	TGTGCCAGTAGTATTGGGGGCGCGTCATACGAGCAGTACTTC
TRBV11-2	.	.	TRBJ1-2	CASRITGNYGYTF	TGTGCCAGCAGAATTACAGGGAACTATGGCTACACCTTC
TRBV7-9	.	.	TRBJ1-1	CASSNPGVNTEAFF	TGTGCCAGCAGTAACCCCGGGGTGAACACTGAAGCTTTCTTT
TRBV11-1	.	TRBD2	TRBJ2-5	CASSLGPGLGETQYF	TGTGCCAGCAGCTTGGGACCGGGACTAGGTGAGACCCAGTACTTC
TRBV13	.	TRBD2	TRBJ2-1	CASSPWTSGQYNEQFF	TGTGCCAGCAGCCCCTGGACTAGCGGGCAGTACAATGAGCAGTTCTTC
TRBV28	once	.	TRBJ1-5	CASSRGYSNQPQHF	TGTGCCAGCAGTAGGGGCTATAGCAATCAGCCCCAGCATTTT
TRBV4-2	.	TRBD2	TRBJ2-3	CASSQSEGREGPDTQYF	TGTGCCAGCAGCCAGTCTGAAGGGCGGGAGGGACCAGATACGCAGTATTTT
TRBV28	.	TRBD2	TRBJ2-7	CASTPSGKTLLGEQYF	TGTGCCAGCACCCCTAGCGGGAAGACTCTCTTGGGGGAGCAGTACTTC
TRBV27	once	TRBD1	TRBJ2-7	CASSYAGTAYEQYF	TGTGCCAGCAGTTACGCCGGGACAGCCTACGAGCAGTACTTC